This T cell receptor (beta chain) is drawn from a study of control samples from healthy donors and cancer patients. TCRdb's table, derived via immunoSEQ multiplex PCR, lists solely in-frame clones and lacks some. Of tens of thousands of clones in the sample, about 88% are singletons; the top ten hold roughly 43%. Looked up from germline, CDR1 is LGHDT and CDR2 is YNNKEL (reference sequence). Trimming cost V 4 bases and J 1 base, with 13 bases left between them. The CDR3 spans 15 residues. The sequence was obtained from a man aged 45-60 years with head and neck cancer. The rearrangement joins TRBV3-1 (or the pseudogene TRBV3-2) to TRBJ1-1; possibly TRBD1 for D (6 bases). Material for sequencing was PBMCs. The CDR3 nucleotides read TGTGCCAGCAGCCCCATAGGACAGTCGAACACTGAAGCTTTCTTT. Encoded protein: CASSPIGQSNTEAFF.